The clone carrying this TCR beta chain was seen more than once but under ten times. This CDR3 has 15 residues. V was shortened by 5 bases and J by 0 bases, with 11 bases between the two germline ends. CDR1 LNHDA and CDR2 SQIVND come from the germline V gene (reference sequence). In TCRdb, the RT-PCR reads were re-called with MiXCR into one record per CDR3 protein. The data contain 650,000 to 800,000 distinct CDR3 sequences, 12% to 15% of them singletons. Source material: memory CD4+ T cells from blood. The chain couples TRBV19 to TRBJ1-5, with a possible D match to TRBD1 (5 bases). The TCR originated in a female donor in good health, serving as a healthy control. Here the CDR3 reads CASSVATASNQPQHF. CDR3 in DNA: TGTGCCAGTAGTGTCGCGACAGCTAGCAATCAGCCCCAGCATTTT.